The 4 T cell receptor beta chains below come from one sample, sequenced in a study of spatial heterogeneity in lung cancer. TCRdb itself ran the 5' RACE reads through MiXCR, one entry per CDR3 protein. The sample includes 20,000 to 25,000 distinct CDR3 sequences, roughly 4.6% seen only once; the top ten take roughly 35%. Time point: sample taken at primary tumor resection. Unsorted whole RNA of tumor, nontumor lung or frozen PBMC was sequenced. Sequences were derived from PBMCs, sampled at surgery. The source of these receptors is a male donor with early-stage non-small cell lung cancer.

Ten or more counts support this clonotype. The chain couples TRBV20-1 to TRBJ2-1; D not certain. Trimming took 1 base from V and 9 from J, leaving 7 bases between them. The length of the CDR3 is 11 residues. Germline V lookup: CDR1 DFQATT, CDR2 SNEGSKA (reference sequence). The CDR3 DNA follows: TGCAGTGCTAGAGGACCGATTGAGCAGTTCTTC. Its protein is CSARGPIEQFF.

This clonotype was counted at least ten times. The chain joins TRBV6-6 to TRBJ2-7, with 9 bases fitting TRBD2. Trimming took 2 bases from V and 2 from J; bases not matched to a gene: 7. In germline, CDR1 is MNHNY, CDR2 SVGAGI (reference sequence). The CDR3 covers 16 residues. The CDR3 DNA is TGTGCCAGCAGTTACGGAGCGGGGGGCTCTCCCTACGAGCAGTACTTC. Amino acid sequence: CASSYGAGGSPYEQYF.

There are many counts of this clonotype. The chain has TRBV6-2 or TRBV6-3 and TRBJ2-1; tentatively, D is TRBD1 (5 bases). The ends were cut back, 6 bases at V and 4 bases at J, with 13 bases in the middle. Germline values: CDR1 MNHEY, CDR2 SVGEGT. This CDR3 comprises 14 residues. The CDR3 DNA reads TGTGCCAGCAGCCTCAGGGTTTCTTACAATGAGCAGTTCTTC. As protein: CASSLRVSYNEQFF.

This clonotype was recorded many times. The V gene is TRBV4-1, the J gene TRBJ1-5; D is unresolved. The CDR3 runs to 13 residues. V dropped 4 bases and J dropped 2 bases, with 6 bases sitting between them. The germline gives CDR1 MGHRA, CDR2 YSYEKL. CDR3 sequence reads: CASSRIRNQPQHF. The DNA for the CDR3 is TGCGCCAGCAGCCGGATCCGCAATCAGCCCCAGCATTTT.